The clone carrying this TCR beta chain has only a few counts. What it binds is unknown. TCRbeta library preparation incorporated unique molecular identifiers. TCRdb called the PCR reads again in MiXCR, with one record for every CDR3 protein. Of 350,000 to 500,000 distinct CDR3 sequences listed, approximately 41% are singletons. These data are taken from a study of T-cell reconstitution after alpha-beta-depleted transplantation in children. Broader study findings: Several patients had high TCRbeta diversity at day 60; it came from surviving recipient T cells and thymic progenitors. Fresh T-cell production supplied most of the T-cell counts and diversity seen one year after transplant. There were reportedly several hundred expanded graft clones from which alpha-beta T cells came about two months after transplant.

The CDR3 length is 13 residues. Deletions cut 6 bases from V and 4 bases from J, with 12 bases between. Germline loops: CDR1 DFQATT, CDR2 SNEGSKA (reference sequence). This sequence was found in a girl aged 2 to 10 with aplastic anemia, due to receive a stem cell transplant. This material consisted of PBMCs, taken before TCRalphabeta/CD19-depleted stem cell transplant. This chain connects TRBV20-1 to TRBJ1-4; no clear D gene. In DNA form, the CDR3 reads TGCAGTGCCGAGACGGGGAATAATGAAAAACTGTTTTTT. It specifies CSAETGNNEKLFF.